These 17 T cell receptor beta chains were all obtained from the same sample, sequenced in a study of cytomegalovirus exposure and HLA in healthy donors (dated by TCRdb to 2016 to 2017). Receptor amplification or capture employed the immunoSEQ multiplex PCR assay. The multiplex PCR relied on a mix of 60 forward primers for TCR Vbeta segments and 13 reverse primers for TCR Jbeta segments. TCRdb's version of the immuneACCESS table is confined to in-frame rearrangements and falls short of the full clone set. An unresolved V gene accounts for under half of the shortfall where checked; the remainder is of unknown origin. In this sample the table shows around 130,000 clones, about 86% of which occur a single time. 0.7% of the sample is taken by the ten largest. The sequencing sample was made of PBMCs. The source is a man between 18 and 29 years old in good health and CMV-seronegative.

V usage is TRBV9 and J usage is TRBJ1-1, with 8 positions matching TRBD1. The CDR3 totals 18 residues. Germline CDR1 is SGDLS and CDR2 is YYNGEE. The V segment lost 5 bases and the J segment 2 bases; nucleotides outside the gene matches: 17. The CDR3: CASSDRGPHTLRNTEAFF. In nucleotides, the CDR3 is TGTGCCAGCAGTGACAGGGGCCCCCATACCTTAAGAAACACTGAAGCTTTCTTT. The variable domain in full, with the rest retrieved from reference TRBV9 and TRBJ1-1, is DSGVTQTPKHLITATGQRVTLRCSPRSGDLSVYWYQQSLDQGLQFLIQYYNGEERAKGNILERFSAQQFPDLHSELNLSSLELGDSALYFCASSDRGPHTLRNTEAFFGQGTRLTVV.

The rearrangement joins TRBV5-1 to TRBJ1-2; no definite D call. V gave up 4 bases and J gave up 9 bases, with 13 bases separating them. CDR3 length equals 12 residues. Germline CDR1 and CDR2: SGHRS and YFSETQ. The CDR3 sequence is CASSVRSTSYTF. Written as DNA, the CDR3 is TGCGCCAGCAGCGTGAGGAGTACAAGCTACACCTTC. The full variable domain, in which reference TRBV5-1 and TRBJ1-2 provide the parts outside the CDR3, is KAGVTQTPRYLIKTRGQQVTLSCSPISGHRSVSWYQQTPGQGLQFLFEYFSETQRNKGNFPGRFSGRQFSNSRSEMNVSTLELGDSALYLCASSVRSTSYTFGSGTRLTVV.

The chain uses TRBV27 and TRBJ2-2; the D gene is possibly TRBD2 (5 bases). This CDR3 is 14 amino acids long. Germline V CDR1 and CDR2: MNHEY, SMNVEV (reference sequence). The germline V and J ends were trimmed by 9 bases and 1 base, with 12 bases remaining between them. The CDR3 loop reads CASSRAGNTGELFF. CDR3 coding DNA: TGTGCCAGTTCACGGGCGGGGAACACCGGGGAGCTGTTTTTT.

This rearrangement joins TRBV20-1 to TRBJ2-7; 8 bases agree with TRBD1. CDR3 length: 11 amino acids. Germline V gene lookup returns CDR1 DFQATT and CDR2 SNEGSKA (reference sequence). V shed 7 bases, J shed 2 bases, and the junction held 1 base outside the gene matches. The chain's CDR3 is CSEQGAYEQYF. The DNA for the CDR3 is TGCAGTGAACAGGGGGCCTACGAGCAGTACTTC.

The CDR3 region has the DNA TGCGCCAGCAGCTTGGCAAGGACAGGAGACGGTTTCAATGAGCAGTTCTTC. Its translation is CASSLARTGDGFNEQFF. The rearrangement links TRBV5-1 to TRBJ2-1; 7 bases agree with TRBD1. This CDR3 region has 17 residues. Germline-derived CDR1 and CDR2 are SGHRS and YFSETQ. Trimming removed 0 bases from V and 6 bases from J; junction bases left unmatched: 12. The entire variable domain, with the rest obtained from reference TRBV5-1 and TRBJ2-1, is as follows: KAGVTQTPRYLIKTRGQQVTLSCSPISGHRSVSWYQQTPGQGLQFLFEYFSETQRNKGNFPGRFSGRQFSNSRSEMNVSTLELGDSALYLCASSLARTGDGFNEQFFGPGTRLTVL.

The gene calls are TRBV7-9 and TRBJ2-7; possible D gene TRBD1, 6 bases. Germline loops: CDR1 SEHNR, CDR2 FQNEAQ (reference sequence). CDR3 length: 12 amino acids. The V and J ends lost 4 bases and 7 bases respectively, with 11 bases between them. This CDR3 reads CASSSQTGEQYF. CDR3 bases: TGTGCCAGCAGCTCGCAAACAGGGGAGCAGTACTTC.

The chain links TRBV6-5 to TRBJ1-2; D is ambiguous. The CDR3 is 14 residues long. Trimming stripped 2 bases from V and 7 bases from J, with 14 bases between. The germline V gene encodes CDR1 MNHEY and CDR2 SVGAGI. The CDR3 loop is CASSYGGHFGGYTF. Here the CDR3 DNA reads TGTGCCAGCAGTTACGGAGGGCATTTTGGTGGCTACACCTTC.

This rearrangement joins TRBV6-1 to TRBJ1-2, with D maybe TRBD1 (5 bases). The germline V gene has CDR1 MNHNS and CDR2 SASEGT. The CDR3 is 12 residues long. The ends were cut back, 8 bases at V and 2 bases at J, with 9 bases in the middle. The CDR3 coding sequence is TGTGCCAGCGAGACAGAGAACTATGGCTACACCTTC. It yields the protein CASETENYGYTF.

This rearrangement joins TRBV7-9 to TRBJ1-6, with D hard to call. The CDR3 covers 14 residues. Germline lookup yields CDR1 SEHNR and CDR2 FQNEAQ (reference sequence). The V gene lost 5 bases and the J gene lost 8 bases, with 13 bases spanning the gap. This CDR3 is CASSRGSIDSPLHF. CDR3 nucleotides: TGTGCCAGCAGCCGAGGCAGCATCGATTCACCCCTCCACTTT.

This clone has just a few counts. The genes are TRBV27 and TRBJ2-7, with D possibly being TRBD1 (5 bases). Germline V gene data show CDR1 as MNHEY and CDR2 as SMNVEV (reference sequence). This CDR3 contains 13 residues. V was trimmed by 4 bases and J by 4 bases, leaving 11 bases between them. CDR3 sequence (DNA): TGTGCCAGCAGTTCTTTCCAGGGTTACGAGCAGTACTTC. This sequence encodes CASSSFQGYEQYF.

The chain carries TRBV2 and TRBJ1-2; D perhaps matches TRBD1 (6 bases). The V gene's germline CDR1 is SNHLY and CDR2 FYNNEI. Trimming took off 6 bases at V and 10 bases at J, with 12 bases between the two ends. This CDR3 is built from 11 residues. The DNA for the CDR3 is TGTGCCAGCAGACCCGGACAGATCTACACCTTC. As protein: CASRPGQIYTF.

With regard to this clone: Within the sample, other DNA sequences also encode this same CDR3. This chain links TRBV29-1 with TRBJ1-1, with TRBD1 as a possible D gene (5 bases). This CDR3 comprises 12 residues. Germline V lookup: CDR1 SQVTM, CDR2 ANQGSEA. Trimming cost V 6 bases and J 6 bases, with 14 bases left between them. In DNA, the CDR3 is TGCAGCGTGGCTCCAGGGCTCGCTGAAGCTTTCTTT. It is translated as CSVAPGLAEAFF.

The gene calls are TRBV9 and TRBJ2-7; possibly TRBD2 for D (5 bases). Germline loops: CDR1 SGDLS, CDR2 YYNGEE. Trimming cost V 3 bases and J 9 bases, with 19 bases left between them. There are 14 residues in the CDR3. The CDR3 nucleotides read TGTGCCAGCAGCGCCGGGTGGAATGGACTCGGGCAGTACTTC. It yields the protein CASSAGWNGLGQYF.

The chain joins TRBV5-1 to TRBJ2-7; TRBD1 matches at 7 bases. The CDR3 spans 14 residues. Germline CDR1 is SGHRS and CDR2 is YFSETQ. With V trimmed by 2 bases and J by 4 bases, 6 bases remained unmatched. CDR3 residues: CASSFDPGGYEQYF. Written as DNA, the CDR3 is TGCGCCAGCAGCTTCGACCCAGGGGGTTACGAGCAGTACTTC.

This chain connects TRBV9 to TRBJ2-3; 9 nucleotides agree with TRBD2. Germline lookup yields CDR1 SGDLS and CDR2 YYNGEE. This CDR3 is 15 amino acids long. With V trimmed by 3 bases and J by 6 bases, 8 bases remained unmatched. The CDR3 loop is CASSGGGGGVDTQYF. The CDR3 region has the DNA TGTGCCAGCAGCGGCGGGGGGGGAGGGGTGGATACGCAGTATTTT.

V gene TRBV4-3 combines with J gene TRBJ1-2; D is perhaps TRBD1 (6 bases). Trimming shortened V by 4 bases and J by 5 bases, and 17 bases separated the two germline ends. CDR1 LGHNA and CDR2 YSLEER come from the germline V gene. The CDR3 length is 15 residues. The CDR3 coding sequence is TGCGCCAGCAGCCCCGTCCGGGACACGTTGTATGGCTACACCTTC. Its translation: CASSPVRDTLYGYTF.

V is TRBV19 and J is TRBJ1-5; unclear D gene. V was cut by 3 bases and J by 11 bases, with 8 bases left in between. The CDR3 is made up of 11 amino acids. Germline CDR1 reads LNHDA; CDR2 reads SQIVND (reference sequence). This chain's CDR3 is CASSIRGTQHF. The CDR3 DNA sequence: TGTGCCAGTAGTATCCGGGGAACCCAGCATTTT.